The 5 T cell receptor beta chains below all came from one sample that was sequenced in a study of blood T cell repertoires in COVID-19. The method was immunoSEQ multiplex PCR; TCRdb's version includes in-frame clones alone and lacks a portion of them. This repertoire shows fewer than 180,000 clones, approximately 86% found once; its top ten account for more than 3%. Sequencing input: peripheral blood. All receptors come from a man between 65 and 85 years old with acute or convalescent COVID-19.

The DNA for the CDR3 is TGTGCCAGCCAAAGGACAGGGGGGCGAGAGACCCAGTACTTC. Its translation: CASQRTGGRETQYF. The chain has TRBV6-5 and TRBJ2-5, with TRBD1 matching 10 bases. The CDR3 consists of 14 residues. V was clipped by 8 bases and J by 4 bases; unmatched bases: 7. Germline V gene sequence: CDR1 MNHEY, CDR2 SVGAGI.

This clone has only one observation. CDR3 in amino acids: CASSLGPGGPSTEAFF. The CDR3 DNA sequence: TGTGCCAGCAGCTTGGGTCCGGGGGGACCCTCCACTGAAGCTTTCTTT. J is TRBJ1-1 and V is TRBV7-3; weak D call: TRBD1 (5 bases). Germline V gene data show CDR1 as SGHTA and CDR2 as FQGTGA. V dropped 3 bases and J dropped 4 bases, with 18 bases sitting between them. The CDR3 consists of 16 residues.

J is TRBJ2-3 and V is TRBV23-1, with 7 bases matching TRBD2. TRBV23-1 counts as an open reading frame of uncertain function. The V segment lost 2 bases and the J segment 6 bases; nucleotides outside the gene matches: 5. There are 14 residues in the CDR3. The CDR3 nucleotides are TGCGCCAGCAGTCAAGCTAGCGGCGGGGATACGCAGTATTTT. This encodes CASSQASGGDTQYF.

The J gene is TRBJ2-1, the V gene TRBV7-3; D may be TRBD2 (5 bases). Looked up from germline, CDR1 is SGHTA and CDR2 is FQGTGA. The CDR3 consists of 12 residues. Between the trimmed V and J ends, which lost 5 bases and 9 bases, there was a span of 11 bases. CDR3: CASSMEVGEQFF. DNA of the CDR3: TGTGCCAGCAGCATGGAGGTGGGTGAGCAGTTCTTC.

This clone was counted a single time. The rearrangement uses TRBV5-5 and TRBJ1-5, with 7 nucleotides matching TRBD1. The germline CDR1 and CDR2 sequences are SGHKS and YYEKEE (reference sequence). The CDR3 runs 17 residues. V was clipped by 2 bases and J by 0 bases; unmatched bases: 8. The CDR3 DNA reads as TGTGCCAGCAGCTTCGTCCACGGGACAGATAGCAATCAGCCCCAGCATTTT. This translates into CASSFVHGTDSNQPQHF.